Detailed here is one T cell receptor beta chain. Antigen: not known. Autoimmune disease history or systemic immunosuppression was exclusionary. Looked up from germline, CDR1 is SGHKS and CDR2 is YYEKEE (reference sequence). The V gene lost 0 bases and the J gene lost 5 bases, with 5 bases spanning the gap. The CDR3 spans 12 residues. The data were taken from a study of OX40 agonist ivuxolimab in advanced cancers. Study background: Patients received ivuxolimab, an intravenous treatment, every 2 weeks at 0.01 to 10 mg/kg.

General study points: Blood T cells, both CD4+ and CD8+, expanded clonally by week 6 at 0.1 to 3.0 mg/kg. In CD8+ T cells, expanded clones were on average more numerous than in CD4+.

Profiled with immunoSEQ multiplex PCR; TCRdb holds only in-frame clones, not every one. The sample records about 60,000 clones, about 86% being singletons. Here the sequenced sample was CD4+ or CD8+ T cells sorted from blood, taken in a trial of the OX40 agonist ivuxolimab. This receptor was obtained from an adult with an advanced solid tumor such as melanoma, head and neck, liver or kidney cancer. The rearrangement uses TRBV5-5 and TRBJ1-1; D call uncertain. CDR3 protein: CASSLVETEAFF. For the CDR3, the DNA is TGTGCCAGCAGCTTGGTAGAGACTGAAGCTTTCTTT.